This record concerns one T cell receptor (beta chain) sequence. Its specificity is not known. Libraries were prepared by immunoSEQ multiplex PCR; TCRdb keeps only in-frame clonotypes and omits some of them. Among roughly 76,000 clones listed, roughly four fifths were seen once. CDR3 size: 15 residues. Germline V gene lookup returns CDR1 LGHNA and CDR2 YSLEER. Trimming removed 0 bases from V and 7 bases from J, with 15 bases in between. This sample is part of a study of radiotherapy plus CTLA-4 blockade in lung cancer. Broader study findings: In blood, tumor-derived TCR clones expanded after radiotherapy plus ipilimumab.

Here the sequenced sample was peripheral blood, taken from a patient treated with radiotherapy plus ipilimumab. This sequence originates from a human donor with non-small cell lung cancer whose response to radiotherapy plus ipilimumab could not be evaluated. The chain has TRBV4-3 and TRBJ1-2; D perhaps matches TRBD1 (6 bases). The CDR3 loop is CASSQDSGRGFGYTF. The CDR3 DNA reads TGCGCCAGCAGCCAAGATTCGGGCAGGGGTTTTGGCTACACCTTC.